This TCR beta chain was retrieved from a study of blood T cells in healthy people across ages. Study-wide points: Unsorted PBMC input precluded a conclusive naive versus antigen-experienced comparison. Donor CMV status, an unknown factor, possibly confounded changes in expanded clonotypes.

There are a few counts of this clonotype. Antigen: not known. The CDR3 sequence is 14 residues long. CDR1 ENHRY and CDR2 SYGVKD come from the germline V gene. It was with a sample-barcoded 5' primer and a J-beta primer mix that a second PCR of about 6 to 12 cycles was run. TCRdb redid the calling of the 5' RACE reads with MiXCR, one entry per CDR3 protein. In the table there are about 780,000 distinct CDR3 sequences, about half of which are singletons. Each donor was a healthy Caucasian individual from Russia, aged roughly 6 to 100. Drawing of peripheral blood yielded ten milliliters from each donor. The clonotype comes from a man older than 75 in good health. The sample comprised blood. V and J are TRBV10-3 and TRBJ2-7; 7 positions agree with TRBD1. Near its end, the DNA agrees better with TRBJ2-5, so the J call may be wrong. The CDR3 DNA reads as TGTGCCATCAGTGAGGGCTTACAGGGGGAGACCCAGTACTTC. Translating gives CAISEGLQGETQYF.